This T cell receptor (beta chain) was identified during a study of identical twins. To note about this clonotype: The antigen remains unidentified. At one end, the junction sequence differs from germline, possibly due to a read error.

Germline assignment: CDR1 SEHNR and CDR2 FQNEAQ (reference sequence). The CDR3 is 13 residues long. Each donor was a healthy Caucasian. Template switching created a universal primer site, and the cDNA included unique molecular identifiers. Via MiXCR, TCRdb re-called the 5' RACE reads, giving one row per CDR3 protein. The data show over 200,000 distinct CDR3 sequences, 10% to 13% seen once. Findings and caveats of the study: Among monozygotic twins, out-of-frame TCR alpha sharing exceeded what models predicted. Findings depended on cross-sectional statistics rather than tracking the same donors.

The chain is built from TRBV7-9 and TRBJ2-4; tentatively, D is TRBD1 (6 bases). The sequenced material came from memory T cells sorted from blood. This TCR was sampled from a man aged 50-60 years in good health. The CDR3 here is CASSLAGVNIQYF. Here the CDR3 DNA reads TGCGCCAGCAGCTTAGCAGGGGTAAACATTCAGTACTTC.